This TCR beta chain was documented in a study of spatial heterogeneity in lung cancer. Looking at the study overall: Detection of beta-chain sequences consistently exceeded that of alpha-chain sequences.

Germline CDR1 reads SGHTA; CDR2 reads FQGTGA. There are 14 residues in the CDR3. V lost 7 bases, J lost 0 bases, and 12 bases lay in between. One entry per CDR3 protein, called by TCRdb with MiXCR from the 5' RACE reads. The table includes roughly 99,000 distinct CDR3 sequences, approximately 19% detected once. This clonotype was detected a few times. Time point specified: blood at routine non-recurrence follow-up after resection. This chain links TRBV7-3 with TRBJ1-1; D perhaps matches TRBD1 (5 bases). The specimen comprised PBMCs, sampled at follow-up. This receptor was taken from a male donor with early-stage non-small cell lung cancer. CDR3 residues: CASNIQAMNTEAFF. For the CDR3, the DNA is TGTGCCAGCAACATACAGGCCATGAACACTGAAGCTTTCTTT. The complete variable domain, with remaining parts taken from reference TRBV7-3 and TRBJ1-1, reads GAGVSQTPSNKVTEKGKYVELRCDPISGHTALYWYRQSLGQGPEFLIYFQGTGAADDSGLPNDRFFAVRPEGSVSTLKIQRTERGDSAVYLCASNIQAMNTEAFFGQGTRLTVV.